This T cell receptor beta chain was profiled in a study of T cell responses to AZD1222 COVID-19 vaccine. General observations from the study: Donor demographics were predominantly white British with a female majority; clonal diversity may be underestimated. The CD4 TCRs associated with vaccination extended across spike and predominated at 160-218 and 743-854. Unmutated regions of variants are reportedly targeted by nearly half of spike-specific TCRs.

With regard to this clone: As yet, its antigen is unknown.

TCRdb's copy holds only in-frame clones and misses some; the assay was immunoSEQ multiplex PCR. The table records 100,000 to 150,000 clones, 91% of them present only once. V lost 5 bases to trimming and J lost 6 bases; unmatched junction nucleotides: 11. This CDR3 comprises 15 residues. Germline V lookup: CDR1 SEHNR, CDR2 FQNEAQ (reference sequence). The clonotype originates from an adult who received the AZD1222 COVID-19 vaccine. The V call is TRBV7-9, the J call TRBJ1-2; 8 bases map to TRBD1. The source was peripheral blood, collected 28 days after the second AZD1222 dose. CDR3 bases: TGTGCCAGCAGCCCCCGGACAGGGAGGGGGGATGGCTACACCTTC. This codes for CASSPRTGRGDGYTF.